Below, 24 T cell receptor beta chains from the same sample are listed, as sequenced in a study of T cells in tuberculosis. The sample's time point: new active TB diagnosis, blood taken before or within 7 days of starting treatment. Using immunoSEQ multiplex PCR, the repertoire was profiled, and TCRdb retains in-frame clones only, with some absent. The data hold about 34,000 clones, with approximately 93% observed a single time. The sequencing here drew on PBMCs, taken at tuberculosis diagnosis. The receptor source for this set is an adult with tuberculosis.

The chain combines TRBV5-1 with TRBJ2-1; TRBD1 matches 7 bases. From germline, CDR1 is SGHRS and CDR2 YFSETQ. There are 12 residues in the CDR3. V dropped 4 bases and J dropped 5; count of bases not matched to a gene: 0. This CDR3 is CASSTGDNEQFF. As DNA, the CDR3 is TGCGCCAGCAGCACAGGGGACAATGAGCAGTTCTTC. Combining the CDR3 with reference TRBV5-1 and TRBJ2-1 gives the whole variable domain KAGVTQTPRYLIKTRGQQVTLSCSPISGHRSVSWYQQTPGQGLQFLFEYFSETQRNKGNFPGRFSGRQFSNSRSEMNVSTLELGDSALYLCASSTGDNEQFFGPGTRLTVL.

This clone appeared once. The rearrangement links TRBV7-2 to TRBJ2-7, with 10 positions matching TRBD1. The trim removed 2 bases at V and 5 bases at J, leaving 6 bases unmatched. The CDR3 is 15 residues long. The V gene's germline CDR1 is SGHTA and CDR2 FQGNSA. The CDR3 DNA sequence: TGTGCCAGCAGCTTACGGCCGGGACAGGGGAACGAGCAGTACTTC. It specifies CASSLRPGQGNEQYF.

The J gene is TRBJ2-3, the V gene TRBV9; tentatively, D is TRBD2 (7 bases). This CDR3 has 16 residues. V was pared by 2 bases and J by 6 bases, with 19 bases between. CDR1 SGDLS and CDR2 YYNGEE come from the germline V gene. The CDR3 nucleotides are TGTGCCAGCAGCGTCCTCAGAGGGGGGGGCGCGGATACGCAGTATTTT. Its protein product is CASSVLRGGGADTQYF.

CDR3 in amino acids: CASWDREGEQYF. CDR3 sequence (DNA): TGTGCCAGTTGGGACAGGGAGGGGGAGCAGTACTTC. The rearrangement joins TRBV2 to TRBJ2-7, with 9 bases matching TRBD1. Germline trimming cut 9 bases from V and 7 bases from J; bases unmatched to any gene: 7. Germline V lookup: CDR1 SNHLY, CDR2 FYNNEI. The CDR3 is 12 amino acids.

The rearrangement joins TRBV6-6 to TRBJ2-7; the match to TRBD1 covers 9 bases. The junction had 6 bases not matched to a gene; V was cut back by 5 bases and J by 7 bases. The germline CDR1 and CDR2 sequences are MNHNY and SVGAGI (reference sequence). The CDR3 consists of 13 residues. In nucleotides, the CDR3 is TGTGCCAGCAGTCGCCCGGGACAGGGAGAGCAGTACTTC. Translating it yields CASSRPGQGEQYF.

The rearrangement links TRBV10-3 to TRBJ2-7; 7 bases line up with TRBD1. CDR3 length: 14 residues. Looked up from germline, CDR1 is ENHRY and CDR2 is SYGVKD. The ends lost 4 bases at V and 1 base at J; junction bases unmatched: 4. Here the CDR3 reads CAISAGTDSYEQYF. The CDR3 DNA follows: TGTGCCATCAGTGCTGGGACAGATTCCTACGAGCAGTACTTC.

The V call is TRBV4-1, the J call TRBJ2-7; 8 nucleotides match TRBD2. This CDR3 has 15 residues. V was pared by 5 bases and J by 2 bases, with 8 bases of the junction left unmatched. Looked up from germline, CDR1 is MGHRA and CDR2 is YSYEKL. The CDR3 loop reads CASSETPGGTYEQYF. CDR3 sequence (DNA): TGCGCCAGCAGCGAAACTCCGGGAGGGACCTACGAGCAGTACTTC.

V is TRBV9 and J is TRBJ2-1, with TRBD2 matching over 7 bases. There are 19 residues in the CDR3. The germline V gene has CDR1 SGDLS and CDR2 YYNGEE. V dropped 3 bases and J dropped 0; count of bases not matched to a gene: 15. The CDR3 DNA follows: TGTGCCAGCAGCGCCCCCCCGCGACTAGCCGGGAGCTCCTACAATGAGCAGTTCTTC. Protein: CASSAPPRLAGSSYNEQFF.

The rearrangement uses TRBV11-2 and TRBJ2-5; unclear D gene. This CDR3 has 12 residues. The germline gives CDR1 SGHAT, CDR2 FQNNGV. V gave up 4 bases and J gave up 4 bases, with 7 bases separating them. The CDR3 DNA is TGTGCCAGCAGCTCCTATAGAGAGACCCAGTACTTC. Its protein product is CASSSYRETQYF.

V gene TRBV5-6 combines with J gene TRBJ2-7; the D gene is possibly TRBD2 (6 bases). In germline, CDR1 is SGHDT, CDR2 YYEEEE. V lost 5 bases to trimming and J lost 4 bases, with 16 bases between them. CDR3 size: 14 residues. The CDR3 spells CASSLGSIGYEQYF. CDR3 nucleotides: TGTGCCAGCAGTCTCGGGAGCATAGGATACGAGCAGTACTTC.

The rearrangement joins TRBV7-8 to TRBJ2-1; TRBD1 matches 11 bases. J gave up 6 bases and V 5 bases, and 6 bases lay outside the gene matches. The CDR3 is 15 amino acids. Germline V lookup: CDR1 SGHVS, CDR2 FQNEAQ. Here the CDR3 DNA reads TGTGCCAGCAGCGAGGCCGGGACAGGGGGCAATGAGCAGTTCTTC. Residues: CASSEAGTGGNEQFF.

This chain connects TRBV7-9 to TRBJ1-1; D gene uncertain. The CDR3 has 14 amino acids. Trimming cost V 5 bases and J 0 bases, with 10 bases left between them. CDR1 is SEHNR, CDR2 FQNEAQ, per germline (reference sequence). The CDR3 reads CASSELGVNTEAFF. CDR3 coding DNA: TGTGCCAGCAGCGAGCTGGGAGTGAACACTGAAGCTTTCTTT.

This clone was observed once. The chain has TRBV5-6 and TRBJ1-1, with D possibly matching TRBD1 (5 bases). Trimming cost V 0 bases and J 5 bases, with 17 bases left between them. The CDR3 totals 16 residues. Germline V gene sequence: CDR1 SGHDT, CDR2 YYEEEE. The CDR3 sequence: CASSLDPFGTDTEAFF. The CDR3 DNA reads TGTGCCAGCAGCTTGGACCCATTCGGGACTGATACTGAAGCTTTCTTT.

The gene calls are TRBV10-3 and TRBJ2-1, with 15 bases fitting TRBD2. Germline CDR1 reads ENHRY; CDR2 reads SYGVKD. V lost 6 bases, J lost 9 bases, and 6 bases stayed unmatched. The CDR3 runs 15 residues. In DNA form, the CDR3 reads TGTGCCATCAGCTATGGACTAGCGGGAGGGAGTGAGCAGTTCTTC. It codes for CAISYGLAGGSEQFF.

The chain couples TRBV7-9 to TRBJ1-2; D unclear. Germline values: CDR1 SEHNR, CDR2 FQNEAQ (reference sequence). The V gene lost 5 bases and the J gene lost 2 bases, with 6 bases spanning the gap. The CDR3 covers 12 residues. This chain's CDR3 is CASSGQNYGYTF. CDR3 sequence (DNA): TGTGCCAGCAGCGGGCAGAACTATGGCTACACCTTC.

The chain carries TRBV4-1 and TRBJ1-2; 9 bases are shared with TRBD1. This CDR3 contains 17 residues. CDR1 and CDR2 from the germline V gene are MGHRA and YSYEKL. With 1 base clipped from V and 0 bases from J, the junction kept 6 bases outside the gene matches. The CDR3 loop is CASSQVPGQGPNYGYTF. The CDR3 DNA follows: TGCGCCAGCAGCCAAGTTCCGGGACAGGGTCCTAACTATGGCTACACCTTC.

The CDR3 coding sequence is TGCGCCAGCAGCCTGGTAGCGGGGGGGCTTCGTACCGAGCAGTACTTC. It specifies CASSLVAGGLRTEQYF. The chain recombines TRBV5-1 with TRBJ2-7; 11 bases line up with TRBD2. This CDR3 has 16 residues. Germline-derived CDR1 and CDR2 are SGHRS and YFSETQ. Trimming cost V 4 bases and J 6 bases; bases outside gene matches: 12.

Turning to this clone: A read error may produce the germline difference seen at one junction end. The genes are TRBV7-9 and TRBJ2-7; 10 bases line up with TRBD2. The CDR3 contains 15 residues. Looked up from germline, CDR1 is SEHNR and CDR2 is FQNEAQ (reference sequence). The CDR3 is CASSLAGVSSYEQYF. Written as DNA, the CDR3 is TGTGCCAGCAGCCTAGCGGGAGTGAGCTCCTACGAGCAGTACTTC.

This rearrangement joins TRBV7-3 to TRBJ1-1; the D gene is possibly TRBD1 (5 bases). Germline CDR1 reads SGHTA; CDR2 reads FQGTGA. V was shortened by 5 bases and J by 4 bases, with 14 bases between the two germline ends. This CDR3 is built from 14 residues. The CDR3 spells CASSPQGWGTEAFF. CDR3 nucleotide sequence: TGTGCCAGCAGCCCGCAGGGTTGGGGCACTGAAGCTTTCTTT. Looking up the rest from reference TRBV7-3 and TRBJ1-1 gives the full variable domain: GAGVSQTPSNKVTEKGKYVELRCDPISGHTALYWYRQSLGQGPEFLIYFQGTGAADDSGLPNDRFFAVRPEGSVSTLKIQRTERGDSAVYLCASSPQGWGTEAFFGQGTRLTVV.

The chain is built from TRBV5-4 and TRBJ2-7; TRBD1 is a possible D gene (6 bases). Trimming stripped 2 bases from V and 3 bases from J, with 12 bases between. Germline CDR1 and CDR2: SGHNT and YYREEE (reference sequence). This CDR3 has 14 residues. The CDR3 is CASSFGQGNYEQYF. The CDR3, as DNA: TGTGCCAGCAGCTTCGGGCAGGGGAACTACGAGCAGTACTTC.

This chain links TRBV4-1 with TRBJ2-7; D perhaps matches TRBD1 (5 bases). V lost 2 bases to trimming and J lost 6 bases, with 14 bases between them. This CDR3 is 14 amino acids long. Germline CDR1 MGHRA, CDR2 YSYEKL. CDR3 region: CASSQIDSSPEQYF. In DNA form, the CDR3 reads TGCGCCAGCAGCCAAATAGACAGTTCTCCCGAGCAGTACTTC.

The gene calls are TRBV28 and TRBJ1-5; 8 bases match TRBD1. CDR1 is MDHEN and CDR2 is SYDVKM in the germline V gene. The junction had 6 bases not matched to a gene; V was cut back by 7 bases and J by 4 bases. There are 14 residues in the CDR3. For the CDR3, the DNA is TGTGCCAGCAAGGTTGGGACAGGTAATCAGCCCCAGCATTTT. The encoded protein is CASKVGTGNQPQHF.

The chain employs TRBV7-2 and TRBJ2-4; 13 bases align to TRBD2. The trim removed 11 bases at V and 5 bases at J, leaving 9 bases unmatched. This CDR3 contains 15 residues. Germline assignment: CDR1 SGHTA and CDR2 FQGNSA. CDR3 amino acids: CALGGTSGVQNIQYF. CDR3 bases: TGTGCCCTAGGGGGGACTAGCGGGGTACAAAACATTCAGTACTTC. Full variable domain (missing parts from reference TRBV7-2 and TRBJ2-4): GAGVSQSPSNKVTEKGKDVELRCDPISGHTALYWYRQSLGQGLEFLIYFQGNSAPDKSGLPSDRFSAERTGGSVSTLTIQRTQQEDSAVYLCALGGTSGVQNIQYFGAGTRLSVL.

The CDR3 DNA reads TGTGCCAGCAGGAGACAGAAAGAGACCCAGTACTTC. This codes for CASRRQKETQYF. The chain is built from TRBV6-1 and TRBJ2-5, with D perhaps matching TRBD1 (5 bases). Trimming stripped 6 bases from V and 3 bases from J, with 8 bases between. CDR1 is MNHNS and CDR2 is SASEGT in the germline V gene. The CDR3 runs 12 residues.